These 3 T cell receptor beta chains came from one sample sequenced in a study of blood T cell repertoires in COVID-19. Sequenced by immunoSEQ multiplex PCR; TCRdb stores in-frame clones only, minus some. This table has approximately 300,000 clones, roughly 84% appearing once. The sequenced sample consisted of peripheral blood. Receptors originate from a man aged 50 or older with active or convalescent COVID-19.

The gene calls are TRBV6-2 or TRBV6-3 and TRBJ1-1; TRBD1 aligns across 9 bases. J lost 11 bases, V lost 2 bases, and 9 bases had no gene match. Per germline, CDR1 MNHEY and CDR2 SVGEGT. This CDR3 contains 14 residues. CDR3 nucleotides: TGTGCCAGCAGTTACCTCGGGACAGGGAAGGACGCTTTCTTT. The encoded protein is CASSYLGTGKDAFF.

This clone is a singleton in its sample. The chain links TRBV5-1 to TRBJ1-1; D may be TRBD1 (6 bases). The CDR3 covers 15 residues. The ends were cut back, 7 bases at V and 0 bases at J, with 16 bases in the middle. Looked up from germline, CDR1 is SGHRS and CDR2 is YFSETQ. The CDR3 loop is CASSTSDRLNTEAFF. In DNA, the CDR3 is TGCGCCAGCTCGACCTCGGACAGACTGAACACTGAAGCTTTCTTT.

The chain links TRBV12-5 to TRBJ1-4; 10 bases match TRBD1. Germline V gene sequence: CDR1 LGHNT, CDR2 FRNRAP. J was trimmed by 4 bases and V by 2 bases; bases with no gene match: 13. The CDR3 loop spans 19 amino acids. The CDR3 protein is CASGLRGDRGQSGNEKLFF. The CDR3 DNA sequence: TGTGCTAGTGGTTTGCGGGGGGACAGGGGACAATCTGGTAATGAAAAACTGTTTTTT.